The source of this T cell receptor beta chain is a study of control samples from healthy donors and cancer patients. Data came from immunoSEQ multiplex PCR; TCRdb stores just in-frame clones and leaves some out. The table has about 150,000 clones, 93% seen once; the top ten hold under 2.5%. V shed 2 bases, J shed 3 bases, and the junction held 4 bases outside the gene matches. The CDR3 extends over 14 amino acids. Germline lookup yields CDR1 SGHRS and CDR2 YFSETQ. This chain links TRBV5-1 with TRBJ2-5, with TRBD1 identical over 7 bases. The TCR comes from a man in his fifties or sixties in good health. Sequencing was performed on blood. CDR3 sequence: CASSFGDSKETQYF. In nucleotides, the CDR3 is TGCGCCAGCAGCTTCGGGGACAGCAAAGAGACCCAGTACTTC.